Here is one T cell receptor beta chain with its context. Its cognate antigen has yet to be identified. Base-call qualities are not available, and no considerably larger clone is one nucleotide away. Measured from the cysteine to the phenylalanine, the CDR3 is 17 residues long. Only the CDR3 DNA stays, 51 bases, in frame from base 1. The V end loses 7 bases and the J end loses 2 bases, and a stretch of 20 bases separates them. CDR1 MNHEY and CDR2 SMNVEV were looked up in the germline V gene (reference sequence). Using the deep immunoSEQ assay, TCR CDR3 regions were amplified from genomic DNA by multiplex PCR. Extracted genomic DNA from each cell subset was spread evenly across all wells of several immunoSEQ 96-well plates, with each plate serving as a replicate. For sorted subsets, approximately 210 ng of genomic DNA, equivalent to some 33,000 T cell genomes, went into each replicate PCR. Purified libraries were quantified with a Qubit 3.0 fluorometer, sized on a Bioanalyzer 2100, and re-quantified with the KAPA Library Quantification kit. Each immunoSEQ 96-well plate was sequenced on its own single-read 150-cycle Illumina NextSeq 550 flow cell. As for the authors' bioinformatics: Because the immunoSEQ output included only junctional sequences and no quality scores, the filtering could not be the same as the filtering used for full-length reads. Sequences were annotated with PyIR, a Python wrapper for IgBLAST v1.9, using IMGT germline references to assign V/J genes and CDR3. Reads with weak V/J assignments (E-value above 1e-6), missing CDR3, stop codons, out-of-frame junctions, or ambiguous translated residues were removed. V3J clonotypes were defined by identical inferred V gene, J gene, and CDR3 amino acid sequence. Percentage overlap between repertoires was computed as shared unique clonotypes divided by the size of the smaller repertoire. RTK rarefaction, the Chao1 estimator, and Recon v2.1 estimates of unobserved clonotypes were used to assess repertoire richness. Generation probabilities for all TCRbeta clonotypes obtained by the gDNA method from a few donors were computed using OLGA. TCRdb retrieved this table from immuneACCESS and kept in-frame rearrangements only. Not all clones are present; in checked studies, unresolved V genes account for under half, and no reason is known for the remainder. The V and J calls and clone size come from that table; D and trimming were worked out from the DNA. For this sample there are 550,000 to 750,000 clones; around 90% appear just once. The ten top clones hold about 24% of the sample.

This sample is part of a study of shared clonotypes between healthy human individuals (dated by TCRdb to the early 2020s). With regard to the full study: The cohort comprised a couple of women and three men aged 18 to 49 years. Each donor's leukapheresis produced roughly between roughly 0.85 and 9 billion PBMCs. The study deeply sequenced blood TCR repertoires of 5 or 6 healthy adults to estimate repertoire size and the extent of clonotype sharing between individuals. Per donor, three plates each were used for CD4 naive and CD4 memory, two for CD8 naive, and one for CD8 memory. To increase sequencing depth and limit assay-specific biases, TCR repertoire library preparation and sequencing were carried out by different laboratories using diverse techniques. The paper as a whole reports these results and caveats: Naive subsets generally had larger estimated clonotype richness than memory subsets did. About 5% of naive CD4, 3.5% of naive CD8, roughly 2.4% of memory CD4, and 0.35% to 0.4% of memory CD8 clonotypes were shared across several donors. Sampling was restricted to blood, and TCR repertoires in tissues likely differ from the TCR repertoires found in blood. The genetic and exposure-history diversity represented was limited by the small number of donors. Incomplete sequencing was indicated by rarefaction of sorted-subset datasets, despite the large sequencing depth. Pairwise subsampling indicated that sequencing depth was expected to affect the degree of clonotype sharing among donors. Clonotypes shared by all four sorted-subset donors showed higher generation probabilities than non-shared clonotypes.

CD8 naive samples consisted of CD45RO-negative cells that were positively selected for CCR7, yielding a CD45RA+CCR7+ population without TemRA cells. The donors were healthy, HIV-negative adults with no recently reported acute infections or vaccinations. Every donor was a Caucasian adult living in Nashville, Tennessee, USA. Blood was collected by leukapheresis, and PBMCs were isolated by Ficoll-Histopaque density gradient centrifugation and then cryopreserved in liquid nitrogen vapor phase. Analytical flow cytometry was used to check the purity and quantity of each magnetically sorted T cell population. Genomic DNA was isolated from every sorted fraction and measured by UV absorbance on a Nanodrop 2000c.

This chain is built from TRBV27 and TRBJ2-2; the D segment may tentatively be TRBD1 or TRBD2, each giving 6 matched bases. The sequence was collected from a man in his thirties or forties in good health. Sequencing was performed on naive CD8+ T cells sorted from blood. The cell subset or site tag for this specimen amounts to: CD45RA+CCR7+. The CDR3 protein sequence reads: CASIFRGDLLNTGELFF. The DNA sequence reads TGTGCCAGCATCTTTAGGGGGGACTTACTTAACACCGGGGAGCTGTTTTTT.